This T cell receptor (beta chain) was sequenced in a study of blood T cell repertoires in COVID-19. Study-level background: The analysed material was cDNA or gDNA that came from T cells, B-cell-depleted T cells, or PBMCs.

This CDR3 has 14 residues. Trimming left V 4 bases short and J 4 bases short, with 14 bases between. Germline loops: CDR1 LNHDA, CDR2 SQIVND (reference sequence). Profiling relied on immunoSEQ multiplex PCR, and the TCRdb table lists in-frame clones only, not all of them. The sample has about 190,000 clones, approximately 84% seen once. The TCR sequence derives from a woman aged 30 to 39 who had recovered from COVID-19. V is TRBV19 and J is TRBJ2-7, with D perhaps TRBD1 (6 bases). Sequencing was performed on PBMCs or T cells enriched from blood (not recorded which). The CDR3 coding sequence is TGTGCCAGTAGTACGTTGGACAGCTATTACGAGCAGTACTTC. It yields the protein CASSTLDSYYEQYF.